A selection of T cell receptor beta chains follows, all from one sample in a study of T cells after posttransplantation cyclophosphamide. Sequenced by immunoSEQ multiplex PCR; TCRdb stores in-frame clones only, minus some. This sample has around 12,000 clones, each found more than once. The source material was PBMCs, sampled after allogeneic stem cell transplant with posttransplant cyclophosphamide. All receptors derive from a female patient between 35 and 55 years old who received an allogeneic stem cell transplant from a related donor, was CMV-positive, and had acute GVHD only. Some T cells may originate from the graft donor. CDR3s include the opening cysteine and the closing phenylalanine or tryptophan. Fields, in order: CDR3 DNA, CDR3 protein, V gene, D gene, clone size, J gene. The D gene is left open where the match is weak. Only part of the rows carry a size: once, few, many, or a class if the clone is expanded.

CDR3 DNA: TGTGCCAGCAGCTTTGGAGGACAGGGCGGCGAGCAGTACTTC; CDR3 protein: CASSFGGQGGEQYF; V gene: TRBV7-9; D gene: TRBD1; clone size: many; J gene: TRBJ2-7
CDR3 DNA: TGTGCCAGTAGTCCGCTAGCGGGAGGCTTAAATGAGCAGTTCTTC; CDR3 protein: CASSPLAGGLNEQFF; V gene: TRBV19; D gene: TRBD2; clone size: -; J gene: TRBJ2-1
CDR3 DNA: TGTGCCAGCAGCCAAGTCGGGGACAGGGGTTTCCACTACACCTTC; CDR3 protein: CASSQVGDRGFHYTF; V gene: TRBV4-2; D gene: TRBD1; clone size: -; J gene: TRBJ1-2
CDR3 DNA: TGTGCCAGCAGCTCGACAGGGTCCCGGTCTCCCCTCCACTTT; CDR3 protein: CASSSTGSRSPLHF; V gene: TRBV7-3; D gene: TRBD1; clone size: many; J gene: TRBJ1-6
CDR3 DNA: TGTGCCAGCAGTGGGGTCGGAGCGGGAGAGTACAATGAGCAGTTCTTC; CDR3 protein: CASSGVGAGEYNEQFF; V gene: TRBV5-4; D gene: TRBD2; clone size: many; J gene: TRBJ2-1
CDR3 DNA: TGTGCCAGCAGGGTGGACAGGGCTGAGACCCAGTACTTC; CDR3 protein: CASRVDRAETQYF; V gene: TRBV2; D gene: TRBD1; clone size: many; J gene: TRBJ2-5
CDR3 DNA: TGTGCCAGCAGACAGGGGGGAGAGACCCAGTACTTC; CDR3 protein: CASRQGGETQYF; V gene: TRBV5-4; D gene: TRBD1; clone size: many; J gene: TRBJ2-5
CDR3 DNA: TGTGCCAGCAGCGAAATGGGGCGGAGGGGAGATACGCAGTATTTT; CDR3 protein: CASSEMGRRGDTQYF; V gene: TRBV2; D gene: -; clone size: few; J gene: TRBJ2-3
CDR3 DNA: TGTGCCAGCAGTGACTCAGGACAGGGGGCAAGATATGGCTACACCTTC; CDR3 protein: CASSDSGQGARYGYTF; V gene: TRBV6-4; D gene: TRBD1; clone size: many; J gene: TRBJ1-2
CDR3 DNA: TGTGCCCTCGAGGGGGGGGTTTCAGATACGCAGTATTTT; CDR3 protein: CALEGGVSDTQYF; V gene: TRBV7-9; D gene: -; clone size: many; J gene: TRBJ2-3
CDR3 DNA: TGTGCCAGCAAACCGACAGGGGGCGGCAATCAGCCCCAGCATTTT; CDR3 protein: CASKPTGGGNQPQHF; V gene: TRBV2; D gene: TRBD1; clone size: few; J gene: TRBJ1-5
CDR3 DNA: TGTGCCAGCAGTTACGTTGGGGAGGCGCAGTATTTT; CDR3 protein: CASSYVGEAQYF; V gene: TRBV6-6; D gene: -; clone size: many; J gene: TRBJ2-3
CDR3 DNA: TGTGCCAGCAGCACCCTAGGATCCACAGATACGCAGTATTTT; CDR3 protein: CASSTLGSTDTQYF; V gene: TRBV9; D gene: -; clone size: many; J gene: TRBJ2-3
CDR3 DNA: TGCGCCAGCAGCCAGAGAATTCTAGCGGGAGCTCATGAGCAGTTCTTC; CDR3 protein: CASSQRILAGAHEQFF; V gene: TRBV4-3; D gene: TRBD2; clone size: medium-sized; J gene: TRBJ2-1
CDR3 DNA: TGTGCCAGCTCAAACACAGGGGGTCTCACAGATACGCAGTATTTT; CDR3 protein: CASSNTGGLTDTQYF; V gene: TRBV18; D gene: TRBD1; clone size: few; J gene: TRBJ2-3
CDR3 DNA: TGTGCCAGCAGCTCCTTAGCGGAGCAAGAGACCCAGTACTTC; CDR3 protein: CASSSLAEQETQYF; V gene: TRBV7-2; D gene: -; clone size: -; J gene: TRBJ2-5
CDR3 DNA: TGTGCCAGCAGAGGCGGGGTCTACGAGCAGTACTTC; CDR3 protein: CASRGGVYEQYF; V gene: TRBV28; D gene: -; clone size: many; J gene: TRBJ2-7
CDR3 DNA: TGTGCCAGTAGTATACCCAGGACAAAAGGAAATCAGCCCCAGCATTTT; CDR3 protein: CASSIPRTKGNQPQHF; V gene: TRBV19; D gene: -; clone size: many; J gene: TRBJ1-5
CDR3 DNA: TGTGCCAGCAGCCCCCGGACAGTGGGGGACACTGAAGCTTTCTTT; CDR3 protein: CASSPRTVGDTEAFF; V gene: TRBV6-6; D gene: -; clone size: many; J gene: TRBJ1-1
CDR3 DNA: TGTGCCAGCAGCCGTGAGGGGGACAGGGGGCAAGAGACCCAGTACTTC; CDR3 protein: CASSREGDRGQETQYF; V gene: TRBV4-2; D gene: TRBD1; clone size: many; J gene: TRBJ2-5
CDR3 DNA: TGTGCCAGCAGCTTGCGGGGGGGCTGGAACTATGGCTACACCTTC; CDR3 protein: CASSLRGGWNYGYTF; V gene: TRBV11-2; D gene: -; clone size: many; J gene: TRBJ1-2
CDR3 DNA: TGTGCCAGCAGCTTAGTAGGGGGTGGGGCCAACGTCCTGACTTTC; CDR3 protein: CASSLVGGGANVLTF; V gene: TRBV11-3; D gene: -; clone size: many; J gene: TRBJ2-6
CDR3 DNA: TGTGCCAGTAAGGATACAGGAGTAAATTCACCCCTCCACTTT; CDR3 protein: CASKDTGVNSPLHF; V gene: TRBV19; D gene: -; clone size: -; J gene: TRBJ1-6
CDR3 DNA: TGTGCCAGCTCCAGGGAGACGGGACTAGCGCAGTACAATGAGCAGTTCTTC; CDR3 protein: CASSRETGLAQYNEQFF; V gene: TRBV9; D gene: TRBD2; clone size: -; J gene: TRBJ2-1
CDR3 DNA: TGTGCCAGCAGCTTAAAGGCTAGCTACACAGATACGCAGTATTTT; CDR3 protein: CASSLKASYTDTQYF; V gene: TRBV7-3; D gene: -; clone size: few; J gene: TRBJ2-3
CDR3 DNA: TGTGCCAGTAGTATTAAGACCGGTTCTAGGGGCTACACCTTC; CDR3 protein: CASSIKTGSRGYTF; V gene: TRBV19; D gene: -; clone size: many; J gene: TRBJ1-2
CDR3 DNA: TGCGCCAGCAGGGAGGATACTAACTACGAGCAGTACTTC; CDR3 protein: CASREDTNYEQYF; V gene: TRBV10-2; D gene: -; clone size: many; J gene: TRBJ2-7
CDR3 DNA: TGCGCCAGCAGCCCCCTAGCGGGGGGCACAGATACGCAGTATTTT; CDR3 protein: CASSPLAGGTDTQYF; V gene: TRBV5-1; D gene: TRBD2; clone size: many; J gene: TRBJ2-3
CDR3 DNA: TGTGCCAGCAGCCTACAACAGGGGCTTAATGGCTACACCTTC; CDR3 protein: CASSLQQGLNGYTF; V gene: TRBV14; D gene: TRBD1; clone size: many; J gene: TRBJ1-2
CDR3 DNA: TGTGCCAGCTCTAGGACAGCCTTGGGTGAAAAACTGTTTTTT; CDR3 protein: CASSRTALGEKLFF; V gene: TRBV6-5; D gene: -; clone size: many; J gene: TRBJ1-4
CDR3 DNA: TGTGCCAGCAGCTTAGAAGGGGTCAAAAACATTCAGTACTTC; CDR3 protein: CASSLEGVKNIQYF; V gene: TRBV11-2; D gene: -; clone size: few; J gene: TRBJ2-4
CDR3 DNA: TGTGCTAGTGGACGGGACAGTGCCTCTGGAAACACCATATATTTT; CDR3 protein: CASGRDSASGNTIYF; V gene: TRBV12-5; D gene: TRBD1; clone size: many; J gene: TRBJ1-3
CDR3 DNA: TGTGCCATCAGTGGGGGACAGTCCAATCAGCCCCAGCATTTT; CDR3 protein: CAISGGQSNQPQHF; V gene: TRBV10-3; D gene: TRBD1; clone size: many; J gene: TRBJ1-5
CDR3 DNA: TGTGCCAGCAGTTGGGCACAGGCAAATCAGCCCCAGCATTTT; CDR3 protein: CASSWAQANQPQHF; V gene: TRBV28; D gene: -; clone size: many; J gene: TRBJ1-5
CDR3 DNA: TGTGCCAGCAGCTTGACACCCACAGGGGAGACCCAGTACTTC; CDR3 protein: CASSLTPTGETQYF; V gene: TRBV7-7; D gene: -; clone size: -; J gene: TRBJ2-5
CDR3 DNA: TGTGCCAGCAGCTTCGCGTTCTCCGATACGCAGTATTTT; CDR3 protein: CASSFAFSDTQYF; V gene: TRBV7-2; D gene: -; clone size: many; J gene: TRBJ2-3
CDR3 DNA: TGTGCCAGCAGCGTAGCAAGCGGGATTTTTGGTGAGCAGTTCTTC; CDR3 protein: CASSVASGIFGEQFF; V gene: TRBV9; D gene: TRBD2; clone size: many; J gene: TRBJ2-1
CDR3 DNA: TGCGCCAGCAGCTTGACAGGGGGCGAAAACACCATATATTTT; CDR3 protein: CASSLTGGENTIYF; V gene: TRBV5-1; D gene: TRBD1; clone size: many; J gene: TRBJ1-3
CDR3 DNA: TGTGCCAGCAGTAGCAGGGATGGCTACACCTTC; CDR3 protein: CASSSRDGYTF; V gene: TRBV2; D gene: -; clone size: many; J gene: TRBJ1-2
CDR3 DNA: TGTGCCAGCAGCTTAGGTGGCTGGGCCGGCACTGAAGCTTTCTTT; CDR3 protein: CASSLGGWAGTEAFF; V gene: TRBV7-9; D gene: -; clone size: many; J gene: TRBJ1-1
CDR3 DNA: TGTGCCAGCAGCTTAAGCAGCAGGGTGAATTACGAGCAGTACTTC; CDR3 protein: CASSLSSRVNYEQYF; V gene: TRBV7-9; D gene: -; clone size: many; J gene: TRBJ2-7
CDR3 DNA: TGTGCCAGCAGCTTAGTGACTCAAGAGACCCAGTACTTC; CDR3 protein: CASSLVTQETQYF; V gene: TRBV7-9; D gene: -; clone size: many; J gene: TRBJ2-5
CDR3 DNA: TGTGCCAGCAGCCTACAGGGGGGCAATCAGCCCCAGCATTTT; CDR3 protein: CASSLQGGNQPQHF; V gene: TRBV7-2; D gene: TRBD1; clone size: many; J gene: TRBJ1-5
CDR3 DNA: TGCGCCAGCAGCCAAGGGCTGGCCACCGGGACTAGGTTC; CDR3 protein: CASSQGLATGTRF; V gene: TRBV4-3; D gene: TRBD2; clone size: many; J gene: TRBJ2-7
CDR3 DNA: TGTGCCAGCTCAAACCAACTCAAAATGTCCTATGGCTACACCTTC; CDR3 protein: CASSNQLKMSYGYTF; V gene: TRBV18; D gene: -; clone size: -; J gene: TRBJ1-2
CDR3 DNA: TGTGCCAGCAGCCCTGAAATCAGGGCCTACGAGCAGTACTTC; CDR3 protein: CASSPEIRAYEQYF; V gene: TRBV7-2; D gene: -; clone size: -; J gene: TRBJ2-7
CDR3 DNA: TGTGCCAGCAGTGAGGCAGGCAACTACGAGCAGTACTTC; CDR3 protein: CASSEAGNYEQYF; V gene: TRBV2; D gene: -; clone size: many; J gene: TRBJ2-7
CDR3 DNA: TGTGCCAGCAGCGGACGCCTGGGCCGCACTGAAGCTTTCTTT; CDR3 protein: CASSGRLGRTEAFF; V gene: TRBV9; D gene: -; clone size: many; J gene: TRBJ1-1
CDR3 DNA: TGTGCCAGCAGCGCGGGACAGGGGGTCGAGCAGTACTTC; CDR3 protein: CASSAGQGVEQYF; V gene: TRBV6-1; D gene: TRBD1; clone size: many; J gene: TRBJ2-7
CDR3 DNA: TGTGCCAGTAGTCTTAGCGGGAGGGCCTTAGGGAACAATGAGCAGTTCTTC; CDR3 protein: CASSLSGRALGNNEQFF; V gene: TRBV19; D gene: TRBD2; clone size: many; J gene: TRBJ2-1
CDR3 DNA: TGTGCCAGCAGCTTGGGCACAGGGAACCAGGATACGCAGTATTTT; CDR3 protein: CASSLGTGNQDTQYF; V gene: TRBV5-4; D gene: -; clone size: few; J gene: TRBJ2-3
CDR3 DNA: TGTGCCAGCAGCCCCACCGGGGCAGATACGCAGTATTTT; CDR3 protein: CASSPTGADTQYF; V gene: TRBV7-6; D gene: -; clone size: -; J gene: TRBJ2-3
CDR3 DNA: TGTGTCTCAATTGGGCCAATGAACACTGAAGCTTTCTTT; CDR3 protein: CVSIGPMNTEAFF; V gene: TRBV2; D gene: -; clone size: -; J gene: TRBJ1-1
CDR3 DNA: TGTGCCAGCAGGGGAGGGTTGGTCGGGGAGCTGTTTTTT; CDR3 protein: CASRGGLVGELFF; V gene: TRBV6-5; D gene: TRBD2; clone size: many; J gene: TRBJ2-2
CDR3 DNA: TGTGCCAGCAGTTCCACGACAGGGCAAACTGAAGCTTTCTTT; CDR3 protein: CASSSTTGQTEAFF; V gene: TRBV6-5; D gene: TRBD1; clone size: many; J gene: TRBJ1-1